This TCR beta chain stems from a study of cytomegalovirus exposure and HLA in healthy donors. Overall study context: An analysis done earlier identified approximately 120 million unique TCR beta sequences from approximately 170 million T cells.

The CDR3 totals 16 residues. V shed 2 bases, J shed 3 bases, and the junction held 6 bases outside the gene matches. Germline loops: CDR1 GTSNPN, CDR2 SVGIG (reference sequence). It was with 60 Vbeta and 13 Jbeta primers that the PCR ran. Here immunoSEQ multiplex PCR was the method, and the copy in TCRdb shows in-frame clones only, minus some. The sample comprises some 220,000 clones, 85% of which are singletons, and roughly 0.22% rests with the top ten. The TCR sequence derives from a girl aged 2 to 9 in good health and CMV-seronegative. The chain joins TRBV30 to TRBJ2-3; 12 nucleotides align to TRBD2. Sequenced sample: PBMCs. The CDR3 reads CAWSLPTSGRTDTQYF. The CDR3, as DNA: TGTGCCTGGAGTCTCCCTACTAGCGGGAGGACAGATACGCAGTATTTT.